Reported below is one T cell receptor beta chain. As yet, its antigen is unknown. This sample is drawn from a study of cytomegalovirus exposure and HLA in healthy donors. Broader study findings: In vitro testing confirmed three CMV-associated chains as specific for CMV antigens. About 87% or about 30% of the time was how often most TCR beta V segments were productive, according to an earlier analysis.

Amplification used 60 Vbeta primers and 13 Jbeta primers. Clones were sequenced by immunoSEQ multiplex PCR, and TCRdb holds only the in-frame ones, with some missing. The sample yields fewer than 150,000 clones, over 60% seen once. V gave up 3 bases and J gave up 1 base, with 12 bases separating them. The length of the CDR3 is 15 residues. Germline V gene lookup returns CDR1 LGHNA and CDR2 YNFKEQ. The sample was PBMCs. The gene calls are TRBV4-2 and TRBJ1-1; possibly TRBD1 for D (5 bases). This receptor was taken from a middle-aged man in good health and CMV-seropositive. This CDR3 is CASSQNVRENTEAFF. CDR3 DNA: TGTGCCAGCAGCCAGAATGTCAGGGAGAACACTGAAGCTTTCTTT.